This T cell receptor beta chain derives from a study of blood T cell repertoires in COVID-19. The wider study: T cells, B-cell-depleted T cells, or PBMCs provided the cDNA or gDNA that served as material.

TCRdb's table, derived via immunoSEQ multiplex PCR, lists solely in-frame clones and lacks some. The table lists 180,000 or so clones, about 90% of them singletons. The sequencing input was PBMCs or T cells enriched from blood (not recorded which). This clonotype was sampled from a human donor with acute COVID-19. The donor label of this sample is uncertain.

The CDR3: CTSSQDRAGPHYNEQFF. The CDR3 bases are TGCACCAGCAGCCAAGATAGGGCGGGCCCGCACTACAATGAGCAGTTCTTC. The chain links TRBV1 to TRBJ2-1; the table names TRBD2, a call not compared with the DNA. TRBV1 is described as a pseudogene. The CDR3 length is 17 residues.